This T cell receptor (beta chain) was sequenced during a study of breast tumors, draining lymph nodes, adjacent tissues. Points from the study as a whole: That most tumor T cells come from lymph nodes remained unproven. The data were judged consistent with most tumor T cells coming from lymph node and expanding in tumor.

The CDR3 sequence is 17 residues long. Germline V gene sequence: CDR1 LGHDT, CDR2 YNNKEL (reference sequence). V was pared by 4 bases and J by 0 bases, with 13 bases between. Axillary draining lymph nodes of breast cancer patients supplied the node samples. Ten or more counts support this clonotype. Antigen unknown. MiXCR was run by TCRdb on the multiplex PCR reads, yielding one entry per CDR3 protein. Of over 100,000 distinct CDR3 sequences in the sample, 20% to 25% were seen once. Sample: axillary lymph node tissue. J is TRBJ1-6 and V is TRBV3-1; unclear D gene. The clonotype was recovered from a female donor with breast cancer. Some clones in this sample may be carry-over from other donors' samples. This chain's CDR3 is CASSPGSHSSYNSPLHF. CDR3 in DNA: TGTGCCAGCAGCCCGGGAAGTCATAGCTCCTATAATTCACCCCTCCACTTT.